This T cell receptor (beta chain) was captured in a study of T cells in Graves' hyperthyroidism and ophthalmopathy. Findings and caveats of the study: The blood repertoire included most of the expanded thyroid clonotypes above 0.001.

Authors of the study amplified TCR beta CDR3 regions from RNA transcripts. The study used the HTBI primer set for a first-round RT-PCR of the TCR CDR3. TCRdb ran MiXCR on the multiplex PCR reads and lists one entry per CDR3 protein. The sample lists 450,000 to 700,000 distinct CDR3 sequences; more than 45% were seen once. Trimming stripped 8 bases from V and 8 bases from J, with 24 bases between. This CDR3 has 15 residues. Germline V gene data show CDR1 as SNHLY and CDR2 as FYNNEI. Uncontrolled infection, other autoimmune disease, pregnancy and lactation each barred patients from inclusion. The diagnostic basis comprised clinical symptoms, serum thyroxine and TRAb, thyroid ultrasound and orbital computed tomography. Remarks on this clonotype: Its matching antigen is unknown.

Sequencing input: peripheral blood or thyroid tissue (not recorded which). The TCR sequence derives from an adult woman with Graves' disease, either hyperthyroidism or ophthalmopathy (not recorded which). V usage is TRBV2 and J usage is TRBJ1-2, with D hard to call. The CDR3 here is CASGSDPGNAPGYTF. CDR3 DNA sequence: TGTGCCAGCGGCTCTGACCCCGGGAACGCACCCGGCTACACCTTC. The full variable domain, completed using reference TRBV2 and TRBJ1-2, is EPEVTQTPSHQVTQMGQEVILRCVPISNHLYFYWYRQILGQKVEFLVSFYNNEISEKSEIFDDQFSVERPDGSNFTLKIRSTKLEDSAMYFCASGSDPGNAPGYTFGSGTRLTVV.